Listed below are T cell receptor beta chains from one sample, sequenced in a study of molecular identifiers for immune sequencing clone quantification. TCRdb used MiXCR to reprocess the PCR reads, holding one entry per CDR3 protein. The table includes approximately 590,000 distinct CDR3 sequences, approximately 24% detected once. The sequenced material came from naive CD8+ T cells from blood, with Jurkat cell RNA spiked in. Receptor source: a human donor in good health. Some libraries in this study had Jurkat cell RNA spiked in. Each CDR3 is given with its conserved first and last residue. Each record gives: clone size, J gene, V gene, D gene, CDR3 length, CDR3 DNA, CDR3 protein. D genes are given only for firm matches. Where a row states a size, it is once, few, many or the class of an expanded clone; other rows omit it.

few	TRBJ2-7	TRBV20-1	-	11	TGCAGTGCCCCGGAGAACTACGAGCAGTACTTC	CSAPENYEQYF
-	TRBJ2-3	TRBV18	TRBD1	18	TGTGCCAGCTCACCACCCCGGGACAGGGCCACTAGCACAGATACGCAGTATTTT	CASSPPRDRATSTDTQYF
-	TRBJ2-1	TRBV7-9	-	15	TGTGCCAGCAGCTTAACCAGCGGGTCCTACAATGAGCCGTTCTTC	CASSLTSGSYNEPFF
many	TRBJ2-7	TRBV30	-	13	TGTGCCTGGAGGGGTTTGAGGCCCGACGAGCAGTACTTC	CAWRGLRPDEQYF
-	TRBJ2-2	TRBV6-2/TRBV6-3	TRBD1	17	TGTGCCTGCAGTGGCGAACCTCAGGGGGCGGACACCGGGGAGCTGTTTTTT	CACSGEPQGADTGELFF
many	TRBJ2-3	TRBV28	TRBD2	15	TGTGCCAGCAGTTTATACGGGAGGGCCCCAGATACGCAGTATTTT	CASSLYGRAPDTQYF
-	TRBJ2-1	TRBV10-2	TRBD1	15	TGCGCCAGCAGGGCCGGGACAGGACCCTACAATGAGCAGTTCTTC	CASRAGTGPYNEQFF
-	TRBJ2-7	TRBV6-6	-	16	TGTGCCAGCAGTCCCCACCCCACGACAGACTCCTACGAGCAGTACTTC	CASSPHPTTDSYEQYF
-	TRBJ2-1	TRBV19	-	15	TGTGCCAGTAGTATCACCGGGACATTGTGCAATGAGCAGTTCTTC	CASSITGTLCNEQFF
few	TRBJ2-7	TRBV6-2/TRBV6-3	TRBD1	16	TGTGCCAGCAGTTACTCGCCTGACAGGGGAACGTACGAGCAGTACTTC	CASSYSPDRGTYEQYF
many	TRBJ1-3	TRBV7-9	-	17	TGTGCCAGCAGCTTAGCGATAACGGATGTCTCTGGAAACACCATATATTTT	CASSLAITDVSGNTIYF
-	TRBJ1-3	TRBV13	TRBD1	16	TGTGCCAGCAGCCCCAGGACAGGGGGCTCTGGAAACACCATATATTTT	CASSPRTGGSGNTIYF
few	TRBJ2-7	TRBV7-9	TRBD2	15	TGTGCCAGCAGCTCCTCGCGGGAGGGCCCTTACGAGCAGTACTTC	CASSSSREGPYEQYF
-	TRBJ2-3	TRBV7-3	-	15	TGTGCCAGCAGCGTAGACCCGGTCCCAACAGATACGCAGTATTTT	CASSVDPVPTDTQYF
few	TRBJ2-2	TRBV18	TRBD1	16	TGTGCCAGCTCAACTATAGGACAGGAAAACACCGGGGAGCTGTTTTTT	CASSTIGQENTGELFF
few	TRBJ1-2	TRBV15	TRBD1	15	TGTGCCACCAGCAGCTTTACAGGGGCCGACTATGGCTACACCTTC	CATSSFTGADYGYTF
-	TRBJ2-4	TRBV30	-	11	TGTGCCTGGGATACAGAAAACATTCAGTACTTC	CAWDTENIQYF
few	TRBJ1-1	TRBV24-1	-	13	TGTGCCACCAGGACCGCGGCTAACACTGAAGCTTCCTTT	CATRTAANTEASF
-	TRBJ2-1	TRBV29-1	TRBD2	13	TGCAGCATCAGGACTAGCGCCTACAATGAGCAGTTCTTC	CSIRTSAYNEQFF
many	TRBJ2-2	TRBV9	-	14	TGTGCCAGCAGCGAGGCCTCAAACACCGGGGAGCTGTTTTTT	CASSEASNTGELFF
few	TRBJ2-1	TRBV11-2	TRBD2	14	TGTGCCAGCAGCTTTGAGCGGGAGATAACTGAGCAGTTCTTC	CASSFEREITEQFF
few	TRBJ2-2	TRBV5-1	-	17	TGCGCCAGCAGCGAAAAGGGTCCCACCGGGCGGACCGGGGAGCTGTTTTTT	CASSEKGPTGRTGELFF
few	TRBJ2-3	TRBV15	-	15	TGTGCCACCAGCAGAAGACAGGCCAAAGGAGATACGCAGTATTTT	CATSRRQAKGDTQYF
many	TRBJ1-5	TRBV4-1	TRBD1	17	TGCGCCAGCAGCCAAGAGGGGACAGGGGGCTTAAATCAGCCCCAGCATTTT	CASSQEGTGGLNQPQHF
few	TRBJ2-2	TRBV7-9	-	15	TGTGCCAGCAGCCCCCTCGCGGGGATCGTAGGGGAGCTGTTTTTT	CASSPLAGIVGELFF
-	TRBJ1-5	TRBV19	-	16	TGTGCCAGTAGTCCCCCCTATACAGGGTTGAATCAGCCCCAGCATTTT	CASSPPYTGLNQPQHF
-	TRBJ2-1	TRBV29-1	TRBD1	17	TGCAGCGTTGAAGGAGGAGTGGACAGGGGAAGCTTCGATGAGCAGTTCTTC	CSVEGGVDRGSFDEQFF
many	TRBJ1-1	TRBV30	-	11	TGTGCCTGGAGTGCTTACACTGAAGCTTTCTTT	CAWSAYTEAFF
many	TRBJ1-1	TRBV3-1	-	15	TGCGCCAGCAGCCAAGATTGGGGGCTGAACACTGAAGCTTTCTTT	CASSQDWGLNTEAFF
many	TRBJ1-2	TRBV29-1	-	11	TGCAGCGCCGTGGGGCTTTATGGCTACACCTTC	CSAVGLYGYTF
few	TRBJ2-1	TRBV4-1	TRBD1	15	TGCGCCAGCAGCCTGGACAGGGGGGGGTACAATGAGCAGTTCTTC	CASSLDRGGYNEQFF
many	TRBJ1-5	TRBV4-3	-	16	TGCGCCAGCAGCCAAGTATGGCAGTCGGTCAATCAGCCCCAGCATTTT	CASSQVWQSVNQPQHF
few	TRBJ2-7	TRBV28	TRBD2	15	TGTGCTAGCAGACCTATAGCGGGAGGGGCCTACGAGCAGTACTTC	CASRPIAGGAYEQYF
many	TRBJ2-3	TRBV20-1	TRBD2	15	TGCAGTGCTAGAGTCCCTAGCGGGCCGGTGGATACGCAGTATTTT	CSARVPSGPVDTQYF
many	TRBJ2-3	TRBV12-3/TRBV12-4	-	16	TGTGCCAGCAAAAAATCCTCGGACCGAGACACAGATACGCAGTATTTT	CASKKSSDRDTDTQYF
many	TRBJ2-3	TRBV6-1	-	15	TGTGCCAGCAGGATGTCCCCGTCAGTCACAGATACGCAGTATTTT	CASRMSPSVTDTQYF
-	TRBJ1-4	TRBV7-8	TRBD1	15	TGTGCCAGCAGCTTACGGACAGGAGATAATGAAAAACTGTTTTTT	CASSLRTGDNEKLFF